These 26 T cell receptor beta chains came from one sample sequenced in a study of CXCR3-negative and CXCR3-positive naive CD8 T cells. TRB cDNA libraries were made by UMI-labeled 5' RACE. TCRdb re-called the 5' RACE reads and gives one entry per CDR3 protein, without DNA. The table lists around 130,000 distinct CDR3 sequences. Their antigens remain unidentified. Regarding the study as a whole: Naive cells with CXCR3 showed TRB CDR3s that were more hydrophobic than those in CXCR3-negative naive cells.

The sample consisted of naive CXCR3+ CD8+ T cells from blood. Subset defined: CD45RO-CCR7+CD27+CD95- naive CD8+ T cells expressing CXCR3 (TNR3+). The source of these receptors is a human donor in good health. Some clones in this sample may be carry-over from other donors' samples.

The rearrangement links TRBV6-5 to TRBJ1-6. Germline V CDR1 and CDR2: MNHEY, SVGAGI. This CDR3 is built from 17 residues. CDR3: CASSFKGSSYGGSPLHF.

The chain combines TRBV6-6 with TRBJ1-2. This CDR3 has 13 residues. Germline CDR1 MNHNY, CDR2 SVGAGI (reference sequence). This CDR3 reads CASSDNRSDGYTF.

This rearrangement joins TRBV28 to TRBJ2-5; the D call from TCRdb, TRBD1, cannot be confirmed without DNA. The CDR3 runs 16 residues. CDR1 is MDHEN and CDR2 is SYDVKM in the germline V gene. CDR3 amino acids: CASSLGLGGTQETQYF. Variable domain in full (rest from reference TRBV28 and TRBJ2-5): DVKVTQSSRYLVKRTGEKVFLECVQDMDHENMFWYRQDPGLGLRLIYFSYDVKMKEKGDIPEGYSVSREKKERFSLILESASTNQTSMYLCASSLGLGGTQETQYFGPGTRLLVL.

CDR3 loop: CASSPWGQGSDTQYF. The chain employs TRBV2 and TRBJ2-3; there is no DNA to check the TCRdb D call of TRBD1. CDR1 is SNHLY, CDR2 FYNNEI, per germline. This CDR3 is built from 15 residues.

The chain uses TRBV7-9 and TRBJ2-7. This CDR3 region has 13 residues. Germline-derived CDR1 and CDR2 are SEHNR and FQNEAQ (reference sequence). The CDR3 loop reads CASSLSSSYEQYF.

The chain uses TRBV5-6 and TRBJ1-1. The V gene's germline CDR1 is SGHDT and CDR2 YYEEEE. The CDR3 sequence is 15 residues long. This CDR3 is CASSLGLGGGTEAFF.

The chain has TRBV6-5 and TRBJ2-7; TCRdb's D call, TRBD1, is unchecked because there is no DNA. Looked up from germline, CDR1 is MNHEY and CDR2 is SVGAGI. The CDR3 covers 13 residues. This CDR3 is CASSAGQGLEQYF.

The CDR3 region is CSASLGGPYEQYF. The J gene is TRBJ2-7, the V gene TRBV20-1. The CDR3 totals 13 residues. Germline V CDR1 and CDR2: DFQATT, SNEGSKA (reference sequence).

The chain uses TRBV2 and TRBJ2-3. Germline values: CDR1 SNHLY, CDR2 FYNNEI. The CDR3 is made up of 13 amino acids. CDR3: CASSARQADTQYF. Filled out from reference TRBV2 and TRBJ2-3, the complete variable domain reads EPEVTQTPSHQVTQMGQEVILRCVPISNHLYFYWYRQILGQKVEFLVSFYNNEISEKSEIFDDQFSVERPDGSNFTLKIRSTKLEDSAMYFCASSARQADTQYFGPGTRLTVL.

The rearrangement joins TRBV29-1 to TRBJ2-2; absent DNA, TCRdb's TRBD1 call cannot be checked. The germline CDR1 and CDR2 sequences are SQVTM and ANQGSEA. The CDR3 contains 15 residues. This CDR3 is CSVEEGRTNTGELFF.

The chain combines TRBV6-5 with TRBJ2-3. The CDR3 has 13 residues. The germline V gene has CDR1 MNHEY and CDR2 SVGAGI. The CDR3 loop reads CASRNQYTDTQYF.

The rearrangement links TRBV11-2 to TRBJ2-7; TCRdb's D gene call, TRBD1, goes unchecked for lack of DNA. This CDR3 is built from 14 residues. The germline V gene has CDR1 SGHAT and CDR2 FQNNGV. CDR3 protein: CASSLVGPGNEQYF.

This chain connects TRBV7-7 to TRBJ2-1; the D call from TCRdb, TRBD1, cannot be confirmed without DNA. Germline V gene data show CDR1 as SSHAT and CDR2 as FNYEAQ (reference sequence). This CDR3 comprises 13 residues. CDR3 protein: CASSPPGVGEQFF.

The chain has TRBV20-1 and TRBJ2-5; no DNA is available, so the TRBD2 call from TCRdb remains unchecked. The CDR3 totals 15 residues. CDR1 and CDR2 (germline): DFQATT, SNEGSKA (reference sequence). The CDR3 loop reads CSAPGTSGSWETQYF.

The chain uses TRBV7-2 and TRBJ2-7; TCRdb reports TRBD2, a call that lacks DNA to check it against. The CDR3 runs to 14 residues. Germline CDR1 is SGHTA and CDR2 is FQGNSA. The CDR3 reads CASSRPTALYEQYF.

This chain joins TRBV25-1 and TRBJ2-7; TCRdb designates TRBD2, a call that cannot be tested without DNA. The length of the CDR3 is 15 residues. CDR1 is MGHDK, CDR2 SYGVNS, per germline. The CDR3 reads CASSPGLAGPYEQYF.

CDR3 in amino acids: CSARTSGDYEQFF. J is TRBJ2-1 and V is TRBV20-1; the D gene TCRdb calls, TRBD2, cannot be checked with no DNA. The length of the CDR3 is 13 residues. Looked up from germline, CDR1 is DFQATT and CDR2 is SNEGSKA (reference sequence).

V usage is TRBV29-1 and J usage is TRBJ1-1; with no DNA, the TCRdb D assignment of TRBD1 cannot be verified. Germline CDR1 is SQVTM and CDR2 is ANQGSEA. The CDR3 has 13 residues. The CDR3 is CSVVDRVGTEAFF. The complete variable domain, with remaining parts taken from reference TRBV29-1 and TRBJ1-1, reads SAVISQKPSRDICQRGTSLTIQCQVDSQVTMMFWYRQQPGQSLTLIATANQGSEATYESGFVIDKFPISRPNLTFSTLTVSNMSPEDSSIYLCSVVDRVGTEAFFGQGTRLTVV.

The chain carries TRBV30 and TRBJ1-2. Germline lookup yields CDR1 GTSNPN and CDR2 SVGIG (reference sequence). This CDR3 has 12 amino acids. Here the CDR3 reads CAWREGLKGYTF.

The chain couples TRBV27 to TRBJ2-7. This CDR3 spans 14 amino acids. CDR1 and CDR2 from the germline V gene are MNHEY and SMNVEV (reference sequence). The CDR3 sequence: CASSLGQAAYEQYF.

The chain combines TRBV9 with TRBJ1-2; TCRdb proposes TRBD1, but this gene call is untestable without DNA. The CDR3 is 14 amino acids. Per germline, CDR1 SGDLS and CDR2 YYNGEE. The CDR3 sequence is CASSSTGGSYGYTF.

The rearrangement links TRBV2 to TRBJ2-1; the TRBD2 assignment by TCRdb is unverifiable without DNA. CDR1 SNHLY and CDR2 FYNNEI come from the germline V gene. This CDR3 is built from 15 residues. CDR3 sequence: CASEGFSGSVDEQFF.

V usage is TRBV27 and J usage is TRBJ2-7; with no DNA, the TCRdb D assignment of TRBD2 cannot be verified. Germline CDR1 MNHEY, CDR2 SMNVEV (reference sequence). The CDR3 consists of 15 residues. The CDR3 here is CASSPSAGAKYEQYF.

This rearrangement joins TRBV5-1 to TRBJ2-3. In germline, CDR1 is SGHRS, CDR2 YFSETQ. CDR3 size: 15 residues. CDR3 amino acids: CASSLRRDMTDTQYF.

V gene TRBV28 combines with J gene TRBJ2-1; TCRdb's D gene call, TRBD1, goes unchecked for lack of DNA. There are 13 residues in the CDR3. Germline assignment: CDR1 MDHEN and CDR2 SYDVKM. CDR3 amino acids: CASSAQGAWEQFF.

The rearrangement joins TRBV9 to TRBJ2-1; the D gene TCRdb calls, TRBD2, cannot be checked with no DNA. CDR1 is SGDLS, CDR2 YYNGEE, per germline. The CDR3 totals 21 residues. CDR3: CASSLRLGLAGGGSSYNEQFF.